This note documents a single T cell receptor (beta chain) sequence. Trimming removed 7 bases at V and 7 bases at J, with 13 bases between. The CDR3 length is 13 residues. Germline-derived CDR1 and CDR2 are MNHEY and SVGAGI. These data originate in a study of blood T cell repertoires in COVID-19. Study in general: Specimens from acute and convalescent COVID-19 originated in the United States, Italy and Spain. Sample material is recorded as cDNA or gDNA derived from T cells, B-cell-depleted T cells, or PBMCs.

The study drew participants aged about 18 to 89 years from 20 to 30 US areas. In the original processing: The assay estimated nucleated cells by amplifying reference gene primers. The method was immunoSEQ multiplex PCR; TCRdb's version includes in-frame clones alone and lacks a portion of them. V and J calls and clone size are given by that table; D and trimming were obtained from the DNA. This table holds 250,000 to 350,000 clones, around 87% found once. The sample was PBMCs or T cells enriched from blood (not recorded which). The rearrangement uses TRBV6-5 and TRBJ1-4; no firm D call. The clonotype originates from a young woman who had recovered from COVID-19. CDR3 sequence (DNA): TGTGCCAGCACCTCCCCGACGGGTGAAAAACTGTTTTTT. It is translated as CASTSPTGEKLFF.